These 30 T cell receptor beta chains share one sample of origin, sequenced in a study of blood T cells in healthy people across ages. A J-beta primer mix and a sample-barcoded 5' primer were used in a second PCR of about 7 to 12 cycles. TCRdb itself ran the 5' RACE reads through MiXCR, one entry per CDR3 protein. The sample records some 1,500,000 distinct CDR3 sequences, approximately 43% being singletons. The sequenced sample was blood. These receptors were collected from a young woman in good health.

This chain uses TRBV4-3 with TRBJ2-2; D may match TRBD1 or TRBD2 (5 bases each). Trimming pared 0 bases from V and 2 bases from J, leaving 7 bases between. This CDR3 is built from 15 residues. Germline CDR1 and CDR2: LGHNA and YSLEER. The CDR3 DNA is TGCGCCAGCAGCCAAGACGGGGCCAACACCGGGGAGCTGTTTTTT. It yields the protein CASSQDGANTGELFF.

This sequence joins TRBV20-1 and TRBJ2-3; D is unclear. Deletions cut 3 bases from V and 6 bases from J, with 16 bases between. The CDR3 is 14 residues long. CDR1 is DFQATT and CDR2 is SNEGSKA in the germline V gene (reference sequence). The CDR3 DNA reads TGCAGTGCTAGGGTCCCGTGGGCTGCTGATACGCAGTATTTT. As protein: CSARVPWAADTQYF.

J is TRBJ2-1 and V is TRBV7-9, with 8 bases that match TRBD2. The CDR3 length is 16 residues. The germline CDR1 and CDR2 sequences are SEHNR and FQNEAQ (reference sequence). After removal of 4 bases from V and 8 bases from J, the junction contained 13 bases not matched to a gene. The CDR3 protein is CASSSIGSGSRDEQFF. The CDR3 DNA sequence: TGTGCCAGCAGCTCTATCGGAAGCGGGAGTAGGGATGAGCAGTTCTTC.

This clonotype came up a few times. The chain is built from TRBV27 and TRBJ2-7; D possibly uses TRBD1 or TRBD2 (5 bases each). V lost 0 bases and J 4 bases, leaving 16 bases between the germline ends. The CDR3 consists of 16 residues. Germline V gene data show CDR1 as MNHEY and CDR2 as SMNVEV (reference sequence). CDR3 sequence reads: CASSLSGPLGVYEQYF. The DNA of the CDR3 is TGTGCCAGCAGTTTATCGGGGCCTTTGGGGGTTTACGAGCAGTACTTC.

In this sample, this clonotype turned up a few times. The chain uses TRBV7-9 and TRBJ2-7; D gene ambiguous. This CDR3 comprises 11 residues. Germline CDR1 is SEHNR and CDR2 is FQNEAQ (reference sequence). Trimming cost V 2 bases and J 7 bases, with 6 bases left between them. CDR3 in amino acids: CASSLWEEQYF. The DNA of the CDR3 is TGTGCCAGCAGCTTATGGGAAGAGCAGTACTTC.

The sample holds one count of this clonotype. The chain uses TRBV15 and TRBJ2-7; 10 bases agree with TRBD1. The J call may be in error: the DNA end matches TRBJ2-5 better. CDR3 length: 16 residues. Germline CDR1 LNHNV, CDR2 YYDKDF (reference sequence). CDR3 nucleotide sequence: TGTGCCACCAGCACTGGGACAGGGGTTGAAAAAGAGACCCAGTACTTC. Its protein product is CATSTGTGVEKETQYF.

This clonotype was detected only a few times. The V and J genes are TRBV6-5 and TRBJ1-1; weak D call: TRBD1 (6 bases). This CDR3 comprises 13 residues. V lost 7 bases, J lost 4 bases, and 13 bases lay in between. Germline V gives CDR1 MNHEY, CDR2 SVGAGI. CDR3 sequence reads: CASIRGGGTEAFF. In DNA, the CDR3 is TGTGCCAGCATCAGGGGAGGGGGCACTGAAGCTTTCTTT.

The CDR3 region has the DNA TGTGCCAGCAGCACCCCGGGACTAGCGGCTCAAGAGACCCAGTACTTC. Translated, it gives CASSTPGLAAQETQYF. V usage is TRBV27 and J usage is TRBJ2-5; 11 positions match TRBD2. The junction had 8 bases not matched to a gene; V was cut back by 6 bases and J by 2 bases. There are 16 residues in the CDR3. From germline, CDR1 is MNHEY and CDR2 SMNVEV (reference sequence).

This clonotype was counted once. The CDR3 spells CASSWRLAGGGQFF. In nucleotides, the CDR3 is TGTGCCAGCAGCTGGAGACTAGCGGGAGGGGGGCAGTTCTTC. The chain employs TRBV7-2 and TRBJ2-1; 14 nucleotides line up with TRBD2. This CDR3 has 14 residues. Germline V gives CDR1 SGHTA, CDR2 FQGNSA. Trimming cost V 4 bases and J 12 bases; bases outside gene matches: 5.

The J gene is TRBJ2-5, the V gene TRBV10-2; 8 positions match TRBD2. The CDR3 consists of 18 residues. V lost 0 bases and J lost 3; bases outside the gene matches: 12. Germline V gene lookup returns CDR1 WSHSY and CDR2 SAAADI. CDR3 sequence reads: CASSESPGSGSLEETQYF. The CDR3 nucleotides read TGCGCCAGCAGTGAGTCCCCAGGGAGCGGGAGTTTAGAAGAGACCCAGTACTTC.

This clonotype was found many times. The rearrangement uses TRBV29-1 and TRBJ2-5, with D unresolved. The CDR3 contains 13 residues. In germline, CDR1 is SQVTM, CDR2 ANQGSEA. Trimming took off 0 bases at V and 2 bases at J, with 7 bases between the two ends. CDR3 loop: CSVEESLQETQYF. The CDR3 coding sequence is TGCAGCGTTGAAGAGTCGTTACAAGAGACCCAGTACTTC.

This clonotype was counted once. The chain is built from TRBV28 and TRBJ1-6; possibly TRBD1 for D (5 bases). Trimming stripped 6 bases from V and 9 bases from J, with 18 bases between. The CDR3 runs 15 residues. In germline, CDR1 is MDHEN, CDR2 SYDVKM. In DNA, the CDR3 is TGTGCCAGCAGCCCCCCAGGGAGCCGGGTTTCACCCCTCCACTTT. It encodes CASSPPGSRVSPLHF. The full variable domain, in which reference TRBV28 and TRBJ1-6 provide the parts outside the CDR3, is DVKVTQSSRYLVKRTGEKVFLECVQDMDHENMFWYRQDPGLGLRLIYFSYDVKMKEKGDIPEGYSVSREKKERFSLILESASTNQTSMYLCASSPPGSRVSPLHFGNGTRLTVT.

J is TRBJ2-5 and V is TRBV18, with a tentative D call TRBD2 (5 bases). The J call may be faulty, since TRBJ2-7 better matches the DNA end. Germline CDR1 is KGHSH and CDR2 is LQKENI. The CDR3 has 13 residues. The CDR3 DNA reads TGTGCCAGCTCACCTGACCGGGAAACCGAGCAGTACTTC. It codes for CASSPDRETEQYF.

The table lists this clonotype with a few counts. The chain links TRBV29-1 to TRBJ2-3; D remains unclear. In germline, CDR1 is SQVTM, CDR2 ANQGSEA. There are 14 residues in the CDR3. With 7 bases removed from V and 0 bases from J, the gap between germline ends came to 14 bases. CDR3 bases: TGCAGCGCTCTTGAGATTGCTAGCACAGATACGCAGTATTTT. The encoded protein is CSALEIASTDTQYF.

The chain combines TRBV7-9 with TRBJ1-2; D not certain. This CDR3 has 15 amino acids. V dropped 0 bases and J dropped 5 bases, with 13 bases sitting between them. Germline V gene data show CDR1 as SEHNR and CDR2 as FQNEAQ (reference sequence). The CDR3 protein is CASSLAEAQGYGYTF. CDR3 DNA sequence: TGTGCCAGCAGCTTAGCGGAAGCCCAAGGATATGGCTACACCTTC.

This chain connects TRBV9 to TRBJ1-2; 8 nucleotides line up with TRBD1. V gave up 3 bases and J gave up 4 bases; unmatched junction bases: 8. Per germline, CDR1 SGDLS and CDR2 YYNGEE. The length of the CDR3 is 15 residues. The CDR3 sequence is CASSATRQGSYGYTF. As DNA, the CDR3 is TGTGCCAGCAGCGCCACCCGACAGGGGAGCTATGGCTACACCTTC.

The CDR3 spells CSASRGRGLGTQYF. CDR3 sequence (DNA): TGCAGTGCCTCCCGGGGGAGGGGGCTTGGTACGCAGTATTTT. The chain recombines TRBV20-1 with TRBJ2-3; the D gene could be TRBD1 or TRBD2 (7 bases each). Germline assignment: CDR1 DFQATT and CDR2 SNEGSKA (reference sequence). CDR3 size: 14 residues. V was cut by 6 bases and J by 8 bases, with 21 bases left in between.

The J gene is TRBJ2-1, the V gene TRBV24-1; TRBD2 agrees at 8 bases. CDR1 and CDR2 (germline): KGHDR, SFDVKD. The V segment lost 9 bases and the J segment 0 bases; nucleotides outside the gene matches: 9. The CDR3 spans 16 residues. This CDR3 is CATGAGVLLSYNEQFF. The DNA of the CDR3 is TGTGCCACCGGAGCGGGGGTGCTCCTCTCCTACAATGAGCAGTTCTTC.

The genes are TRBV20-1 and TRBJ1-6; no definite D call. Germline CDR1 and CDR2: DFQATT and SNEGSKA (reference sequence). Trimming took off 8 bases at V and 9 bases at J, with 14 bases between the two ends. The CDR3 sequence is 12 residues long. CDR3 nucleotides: TGCAGTCCCAAAAGGTCGGGTTCACCCCTCCACTTT. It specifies CSPKRSGSPLHF.

As DNA, the CDR3 is TGTGCCAGCAGCGTAGCCCCTTATGGCTACACCTTC. Its translation is CASSVAPYGYTF. V and J are TRBV9 and TRBJ1-2; no reliable D call. CDR1 and CDR2 (germline): SGDLS, YYNGEE. The CDR3 extends over 12 amino acids. Trimming took 0 bases from V and 5 from J, leaving 5 bases between them.

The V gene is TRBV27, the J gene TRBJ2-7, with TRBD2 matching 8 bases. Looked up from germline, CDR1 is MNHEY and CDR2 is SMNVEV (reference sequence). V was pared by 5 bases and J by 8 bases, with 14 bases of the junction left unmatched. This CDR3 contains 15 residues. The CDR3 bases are TGTGCCAGCAGTCCCCCGAGCGACGGGAGGGCCAAGCAGTACTTC. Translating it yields CASSPPSDGRAKQYF.

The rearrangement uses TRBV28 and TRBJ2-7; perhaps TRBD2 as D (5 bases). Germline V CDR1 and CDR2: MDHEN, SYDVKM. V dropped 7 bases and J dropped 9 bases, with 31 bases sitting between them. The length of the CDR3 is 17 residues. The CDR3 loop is CASTWRRFSSSYNGQYF. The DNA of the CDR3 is TGTGCCAGCACCTGGAGGAGGTTCTCGAGCTCCTACAATGGGCAGTACTTC.

CDR3 nucleotides: TGTGCCATCAGACCTTTTGACAGGGTCGCCACTGAAGCTTTCTTT. It codes for CAIRPFDRVATEAFF. The V call is TRBV10-3, the J call TRBJ1-1; the match to TRBD1 covers 7 bases. The CDR3 totals 15 residues. In germline, CDR1 is ENHRY, CDR2 SYGVKD. Germline trimming cut 6 bases from V and 4 bases from J; bases unmatched to any gene: 11.

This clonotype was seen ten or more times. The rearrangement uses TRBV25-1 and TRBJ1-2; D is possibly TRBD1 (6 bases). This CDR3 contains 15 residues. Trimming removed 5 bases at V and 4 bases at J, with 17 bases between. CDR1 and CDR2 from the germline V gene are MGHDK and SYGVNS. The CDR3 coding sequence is TGTGCCAGCAGTACCTCGCGAGACAGGTTCTATGGCTACACCTTC. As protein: CASSTSRDRFYGYTF.

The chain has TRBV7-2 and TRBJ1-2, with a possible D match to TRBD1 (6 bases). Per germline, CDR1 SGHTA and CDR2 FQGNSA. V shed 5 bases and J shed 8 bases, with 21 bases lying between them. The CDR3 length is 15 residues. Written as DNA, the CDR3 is TGTGCCAGCAGCCATGCTGTGGGGGCTTTACAAGGCTACACCTTC. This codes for CASSHAVGALQGYTF.

CDR3 in DNA: TGTGCCAGCAGGTTTCAGCTCAGCAGCCAAGTGTTTTTT. Its translation: CASRFQLSSQVFF. The V gene is TRBV12-3 or TRBV12-4, the J gene TRBJ1-4, with D hard to call. Trimming removed 6 bases from V and 15 bases from J, with 20 bases in between. The CDR3 is made up of 13 amino acids.

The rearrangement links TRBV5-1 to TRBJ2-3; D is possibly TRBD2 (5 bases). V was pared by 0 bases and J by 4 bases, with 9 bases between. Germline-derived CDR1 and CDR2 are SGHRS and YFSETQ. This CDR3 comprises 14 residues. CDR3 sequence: CASSLGGPPDTQYF. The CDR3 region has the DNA TGCGCCAGCAGCTTGGGAGGGCCCCCAGATACGCAGTATTTT.

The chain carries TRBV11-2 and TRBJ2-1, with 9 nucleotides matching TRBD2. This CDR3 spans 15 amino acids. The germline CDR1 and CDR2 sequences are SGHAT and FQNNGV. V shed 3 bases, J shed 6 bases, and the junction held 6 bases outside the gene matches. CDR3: CASSFSSGDFNEQFF. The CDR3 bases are TGTGCCAGCAGCTTTTCTAGCGGGGATTTCAATGAGCAGTTCTTC.

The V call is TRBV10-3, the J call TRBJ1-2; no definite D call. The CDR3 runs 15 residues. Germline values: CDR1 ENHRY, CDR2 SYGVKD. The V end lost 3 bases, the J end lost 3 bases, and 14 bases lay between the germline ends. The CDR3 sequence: CAISESGTSDYGYTF. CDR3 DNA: TGTGCCATCAGTGAAAGTGGAACATCCGACTATGGCTACACCTTC.

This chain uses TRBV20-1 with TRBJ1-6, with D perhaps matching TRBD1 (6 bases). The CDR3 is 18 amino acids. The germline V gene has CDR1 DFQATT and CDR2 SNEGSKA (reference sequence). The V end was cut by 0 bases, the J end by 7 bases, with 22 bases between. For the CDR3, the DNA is TGCAGTGCTAGAGATGAAGTCAGGGGCGGAGGAGGCAATTCACCCCTCCACTTT. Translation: CSARDEVRGGGGNSPLHF.